The entry that follows covers one T cell receptor beta chain sequence. These data come from a study of blood T cell repertoires in COVID-19. On the study more broadly: Samples of COVID-19 (acute and convalescent) were obtained from the United States, Italy and Spain. PBMCs, B-cell-depleted T cells, or T cells provided the cDNA or gDNA that made up the material.

The CDR3 is 15 residues long. Germline CDR1 reads SGDLS; CDR2 reads YYNGEE. V was clipped by 0 bases and J by 6 bases; unmatched bases: 5. Per the study methods: Amplifying reference gene primers gave estimates of nucleated cell counts. Some clones are missing from TCRdb's copy, which holds only in-frame ones; the method was immunoSEQ multiplex PCR. The DNA was the basis for D and trimming; V, J and clone size are from that table. Here the sample spans about 55,000 clones, about nine tenths being singletons. This chain connects TRBV9 to TRBJ2-3; TRBD2 matches at 9 bases. This clonotype was sampled from a human donor with active COVID-19. The donor label of this sample is uncertain. The specimen sequenced was peripheral blood. The CDR3 DNA reads as TGTGCCAGCAGCGTAGGGACTAGCGCCGGCGATACGCAGTATTTT. Its protein product is CASSVGTSAGDTQYF.